These 28 T cell receptor beta chains share one sample of origin, sequenced in a study of blood T cell repertoires in COVID-19. Some clones are missing from TCRdb's copy, which holds only in-frame ones; the method was immunoSEQ multiplex PCR. This table holds about 110,000 clones, approximately 78% found once. Sequenced: peripheral blood. The receptors were gathered from a man aged 70 or older with acute or convalescent COVID-19.

The chain carries TRBV3-1 (or the pseudogene TRBV3-2) and TRBJ1-3; D is perhaps TRBD1 (5 bases). CDR1 is LGHDT and CDR2 is YNNKEL in the germline V gene (reference sequence). This CDR3 has 15 amino acids. V was cut by 2 bases and J by 0 bases, with 8 bases left in between. The CDR3 bases are TGTGCCAGCAGCCAACAGACAGTCTCTGGAAACACCATATATTTT. The encoded protein is CASSQQTVSGNTIYF.

This clone occurred a few times. The rearrangement uses TRBV7-9 and TRBJ1-2, with 7 bases matching TRBD1. CDR1 and CDR2 (germline): SEHNR, FQNEAQ (reference sequence). J gave up 9 bases and V 1 base, and 8 bases lay outside the gene matches. The CDR3 totals 14 residues. In nucleotides, the CDR3 is TGTGCCAGCAGCTTAGGCTCCGGGACAGAGAGCTACACCTTC. This codes for CASSLGSGTESYTF.

The chain is built from TRBV2 and TRBJ1-5; 9 positions match TRBD1. V shed 6 bases and J 2 bases; nucleotides not matched to a gene: 2. Per the germline V gene, CDR1 is SNHLY and CDR2 is FYNNEI. The CDR3 spans 14 residues. The CDR3 DNA sequence: TGTGCCAGCAGCCGGACAGGGGGCAATCAGCCCCAGCATTTT. The encoded protein is CASSRTGGNQPQHF.

This clone has just one count. The rearrangement joins TRBV6-5 to TRBJ2-1; 10 bases are a match to TRBD2. Germline V gene data show CDR1 as MNHEY and CDR2 as SVGAGI. The CDR3 contains 15 residues. The V gene end was trimmed by 7 bases and the J gene end by 7 bases; junction bases not matched to a gene: 10. The CDR3 region is CASNRQGLARNEQFF. In DNA, the CDR3 is TGTGCCAGCAACCGACAGGGACTAGCGCGGAATGAGCAGTTCTTC.

The chain uses TRBV9 and TRBJ2-2; TRBD1 matches at 9 bases. V lost 4 bases, J lost 5 bases, and 9 bases stayed unmatched. Per germline, CDR1 SGDLS and CDR2 YYNGEE. CDR3 length equals 16 residues. CDR3 nucleotides: TGTGCCAGCAGCCCCCGGACAGGGGATGGAACCGGGGAGCTGTTTTTT. Encoded protein: CASSPRTGDGTGELFF. The variable domain in full, with the rest retrieved from reference TRBV9 and TRBJ2-2, is DSGVTQTPKHLITATGQRVTLRCSPRSGDLSVYWYQQSLDQGLQFLIQYYNGEERAKGNILERFSAQQFPDLHSELNLSSLELGDSALYFCASSPRTGDGTGELFFGEGSRLTVL.

This CDR3 reads CASSLPGQGRSGQYF. CDR3 nucleotides: TGTGCCAGCAGTTTACCGGGACAGGGTCGGTCAGGGCAGTACTTC. The rearrangement uses TRBV28 and TRBJ2-7, with TRBD1 matching over 9 bases. The CDR3 runs to 15 residues. CDR1 MDHEN and CDR2 SYDVKM come from the germline V gene. Unmatched junction bases numbered 11, after V lost 2 bases and J lost 9 bases.

The V and J genes are TRBV15 and TRBJ2-3; 10 positions match TRBD2. The V segment lost 3 bases and the J segment 7 bases; nucleotides outside the gene matches: 10. Germline V gives CDR1 LNHNV, CDR2 YYDKDF (reference sequence). This CDR3 has 16 residues. The CDR3 DNA follows: TGTGCCACCAGCAGCTCTCTAGCGGGAGCCGGTCATACGCAGTATTTT. It specifies CATSSSLAGAGHTQYF.

V gene TRBV14 combines with J gene TRBJ2-3, with TRBD2 identical over 15 bases. Germline CDR1 is SGHDN and CDR2 is FVKESK. Germline trimming cut 1 base from V and 5 bases from J; bases unmatched to any gene: 4. The CDR3 is made up of 17 amino acids. The CDR3 DNA follows: TGTGCCAGCAGCCAAGCGAGGACTAGCGGGAGGGGAGATACGCAGTATTTT. Protein: CASSQARTSGRGDTQYF.

The chain links TRBV2 to TRBJ2-1; a weak D match, TRBD2 (7 bases). Trimming pared 8 bases from V and 5 bases from J, leaving 13 bases between. Germline V gene sequence: CDR1 SNHLY, CDR2 FYNNEI. This CDR3 is built from 13 residues. The CDR3 here is CASAGARDNEQFF. CDR3 DNA sequence: TGTGCCAGCGCGGGGGCCAGAGACAATGAGCAGTTCTTC.

This clone has a single count. The gene calls are TRBV5-4 and TRBJ2-2; TRBD2 matches 7 bases. This CDR3 comprises 15 residues. The germline V gene encodes CDR1 SGHNT and CDR2 YYREEE (reference sequence). J lost 4 bases, V lost 6 bases, and 9 bases had no gene match. CDR3 amino acids: CASKAGGWFTGELFF. The CDR3 nucleotides read TGTGCCAGCAAAGCCGGGGGGTGGTTCACCGGGGAGCTGTTTTTT.

This chain links TRBV10-3 with TRBJ2-3; TRBD2 matches 10 bases. Germline trimming cut 11 bases from V and 1 base from J; bases unmatched to any gene: 3. The CDR3 is 13 residues long. CDR1 and CDR2 (germline): ENHRY, SYGVKD. The chain's CDR3 is CASGTSGTDTQYF. The DNA for the CDR3 is TGTGCCTCCGGGACTAGCGGCACAGATACGCAGTATTTT.

The chain uses TRBV19 and TRBJ2-3, with 7 bases that match TRBD2. The length of the CDR3 is 16 residues. Germline CDR1 and CDR2: LNHDA and SQIVND (reference sequence). V lost 3 bases to trimming and J lost 4 bases; unmatched junction nucleotides: 10. CDR3 in amino acids: CASSIRWGGFADTQYF. DNA for the CDR3: TGTGCCAGTAGTATCCGCTGGGGGGGGTTTGCAGATACGCAGTATTTT.

This sequence joins TRBV28 and TRBJ1-4; D not certain. This CDR3 comprises 14 residues. Trimming stripped 3 bases from V and 7 bases from J, with 12 bases between. Germline V gene sequence: CDR1 MDHEN, CDR2 SYDVKM. In DNA form, the CDR3 reads TGTGCCAGCAGTTTTGCGGGTGTGGGTGAAAAACTGTTTTTT. This gives the protein CASSFAGVGEKLFF.

V gene TRBV4-2 combines with J gene TRBJ2-1; 8 nucleotides align to TRBD2. The germline gives CDR1 LGHNA, CDR2 YNFKEQ. V shed 1 base, J shed 5 bases, and the junction held 13 bases outside the gene matches. This CDR3 is 18 amino acids long. The DNA for the CDR3 is TGTGCCAGCAGCCAAGCGGGGGTTATAGCGGGACCTGACAATGAGCAGTTCTTC. It encodes CASSQAGVIAGPDNEQFF.

V usage is TRBV11-3 and J usage is TRBJ2-1, with D unclear. The CDR3 has 14 residues. Trimming cost V 3 bases and J 4 bases, with 10 bases left between them. Per the germline V gene, CDR1 is SGHNT and CDR2 is YENEEA. This CDR3 is CASSFRGGYNEQFF. CDR3 DNA sequence: TGTGCCAGCAGCTTCCGAGGTGGGTACAATGAGCAGTTCTTC.

The count of this clone is one. The chain combines TRBV3-1 (or the pseudogene TRBV3-2) with TRBJ1-2; D unclear. The CDR3 contains 13 residues. CDR1 and CDR2 from the germline V gene are LGHDT and YNNKEL (reference sequence). Trimming removed 2 bases at V and 7 bases at J, with 11 bases between. CDR3 sequence: CASSQISGSGYTF. The CDR3 DNA reads as TGTGCCAGCAGCCAAATTTCGGGGTCTGGCTACACCTTC.

This clone has a handful of counts. One junction end disagrees with the germline gene, perhaps due to a read error. This sequence joins TRBV11-2 and TRBJ2-5; the D gene is possibly TRBD1 (6 bases). The germline CDR1 and CDR2 sequences are SGHAT and FQNNGV. This CDR3 contains 14 residues. DNA for the CDR3: TGTGCCAGCACCTTATGGGGGCGCGAGGTGGCCCAGTACTTC. It is translated as CASTLWGREVAQYF.

The chain joins TRBV5-1 to TRBJ1-2; a weak D match, TRBD1 (5 bases). The CDR3 contains 17 residues. Trimming left V 1 base short and J 1 base short, with 17 bases between. Germline V gene sequence: CDR1 SGHRS, CDR2 YFSETQ. The CDR3: CASSLSPVGVLNYGYTF. CDR3 nucleotide sequence: TGCGCCAGCAGCTTGTCGCCTGTAGGGGTCCTTAACTATGGCTACACCTTC.

The J gene is TRBJ2-1, the V gene TRBV7-8, with no clear D. This CDR3 contains 17 residues. Germline CDR1 reads SGHVS; CDR2 reads FQNEAQ. V was shortened by 5 bases and J by 2 bases, with 19 bases between the two germline ends. The CDR3 region has the DNA TGTGCCAGCAGCCCCACCATAGTACTCGAGACCTACAATGAGCAGTTCTTC. This translates into CASSPTIVLETYNEQFF.

The chain links TRBV5-1 to TRBJ2-7, with TRBD1 matching 10 bases. The V gene end was trimmed by 0 bases and the J gene end by 1 base; junction bases not matched to a gene: 1. The CDR3 runs 15 residues. Per the germline V gene, CDR1 is SGHRS and CDR2 is YFSETQ. The CDR3 protein is CASSLGQGASYEQYF. CDR3 nucleotide sequence: TGCGCCAGCAGCTTGGGACAGGGGGCGTCCTACGAGCAGTACTTC.

The chain is built from TRBV2 and TRBJ1-2; 8 bases are shared with TRBD1. This CDR3 is 17 amino acids long. From germline, CDR1 is SNHLY and CDR2 FYNNEI. V trimming: 1 base; J trimming: 4 bases; junction bases outside the gene matches: 11. CDR3 sequence (DNA): TGTGCCAGCAGTGAAGGTGGAAGACAGGGGCGGTTCTATGGCTACACCTTC. This translates into CASSEGGRQGRFYGYTF.

This clone came up a few times. This CDR3 reads CASSEASLLVGYTF. The CDR3, as DNA: TGTGCCAGCAGTGAAGCGAGTTTATTGGTTGGCTACACCTTC. The chain combines TRBV2 with TRBJ1-2; no firm D call. CDR3 length: 14 residues. Per the germline V gene, CDR1 is SNHLY and CDR2 is FYNNEI. Trimming pared 0 bases from V and 7 bases from J, leaving 12 bases between.

This chain joins TRBV28 and TRBJ2-1; TRBD1 aligns across 7 bases. Germline V gene lookup returns CDR1 MDHEN and CDR2 SYDVKM. J was trimmed by 0 bases and V by 5 bases; bases with no gene match: 13. This CDR3 contains 18 residues. The CDR3 sequence is CASSPTGQATSSYNEQFF. The CDR3 DNA reads as TGTGCCAGCAGTCCTACCGGACAGGCAACAAGCTCCTACAATGAGCAGTTCTTC.

The chain is built from TRBV25-1 and TRBJ2-1, with TRBD2 matching over 13 bases. V lost 7 bases, J lost 6 bases, and 12 bases stayed unmatched. This CDR3 is 17 amino acids long. CDR1 is MGHDK, CDR2 SYGVNS, per germline. As DNA, the CDR3 is TGTGCCAGCACCCCGAGGGCCACTAGCGGGGGGGCCAATGAGCAGTTCTTC. It yields the protein CASTPRATSGGANEQFF.

The rearrangement uses TRBV7-6 and TRBJ2-2; D may be TRBD2 (7 bases). V dropped 5 bases and J dropped 4 bases, with 20 bases sitting between them. Germline values: CDR1 SGHVS, CDR2 FNYEAQ. CDR3 size: 17 residues. CDR3 loop: CASSPRGGGYPTGELFF. The CDR3 DNA is TGTGCCAGCAGCCCTAGGGGGGGAGGATACCCCACCGGGGAGCTGTTTTTT.

This clone was seen a handful of times. The gene calls are TRBV6-2 or TRBV6-3 and TRBJ2-3; 10 nucleotides align to TRBD2. CDR3 size: 15 residues. Germline V gene lookup returns CDR1 MNHEY and CDR2 SVGEGT. J was trimmed by 4 bases and V by 6 bases; bases with no gene match: 7. The CDR3 loop is CASSSALAGADTQYF. For the CDR3, the DNA is TGTGCCAGCAGCTCCGCTCTAGCGGGAGCAGATACGCAGTATTTT.

This clone appeared a few times. This sequence joins TRBV12-5 and TRBJ2-7, with TRBD1 identical over 7 bases. CDR3 length: 15 residues. Germline V gene lookup returns CDR1 LGHNT and CDR2 FRNRAP. The junction had 4 bases not matched to a gene; V was cut back by 1 base and J by 1 base. This CDR3 is CASGLGYRGSYEQYF. The CDR3 DNA reads as TGTGCTAGTGGTTTGGGTTACAGGGGATCCTACGAGCAGTACTTC.

This sequence joins TRBV6-5 and TRBJ1-2; D gene unclear. The CDR3 covers 14 residues. Between the trimmed V and J ends, which lost 0 bases and 3 bases, there was a span of 8 bases. Germline V gene sequence: CDR1 MNHEY, CDR2 SVGAGI. The CDR3 loop is CASSYSRADYGYTF. CDR3 nucleotide sequence: TGTGCCAGCAGTTACTCGAGGGCAGACTATGGCTACACCTTC.